This is a list of T cell receptor beta chains from one sample in a study of blood T cell repertoires in COVID-19. The protocol was immunoSEQ multiplex PCR, while the TCRdb copy is restricted to in-frame clones and leaves out a portion. The data contain fewer than 450,000 clones, 85% to 90% of them singletons. Sequencing was carried out using PBMCs or T cells enriched from blood (not recorded which). The source is a young woman who had recovered from COVID-19. The CDR3 runs from the conserved cysteine through the conserved F or W. The D gene is left open where the match is weak. Clone size is given for some rows only: seen once, a few or many times, or a class if the clone is expanded.

clone_size	d_call	v_call	j_call	cdr3_nt	cdr3_aa
NA	NA	TRBV30	TRBJ1-1	TGTGCCTGGAGTGTACGCTGGCAGGTCAAACCCATCGGTGACACTGAAGCTTTCTTT	CAWSVRWQVKPIGDTEAFF
once	NA	TRBV30	TRBJ1-2	TGTGCCTGGAGTGTACGCAAAGGGCGGGACTATGGCTACACCTTC	CAWSVRKGRDYGYTF
NA	TRBD1	TRBV9	TRBJ1-6	TGTGCCAGCAGCGGGGGGACAGCAGATTCACCCCTCCACTTT	CASSGGTADSPLHF
NA	NA	TRBV7-8	TRBJ1-2	TGTGCCAGCCATTACGGTATATATGGCTACACCTTC	CASHYGIYGYTF
NA	TRBD2	TRBV19	TRBJ2-7	TGTGCCAGTAGTAAATCAGGACTAGCGGGGCCCTACGAGCAGTACTTC	CASSKSGLAGPYEQYF
NA	TRBD2	TRBV4-1	TRBJ2-3	TGCGCCAGCAGCCAAGATGAGCTAGCGGGGGAATACACAGATACGCAGTATTTT	CASSQDELAGEYTDTQYF
NA	TRBD2	TRBV29-1	TRBJ2-1	TGCAGCGTTGGGACTAGCGGGAAGTACAATGAGCAGTTCTTC	CSVGTSGKYNEQFF
NA	NA	TRBV4-1	TRBJ2-7	TGCGCCAGCACCCAAGGGGGGGCCTACGAGCAGTACTTC	CASTQGGAYEQYF
NA	NA	TRBV14	TRBJ2-5	TGTGCCAGCAGCCAAGATCCCGGGGATGGGACCCAGTACTTC	CASSQDPGDGTQYF
NA	TRBD2	TRBV27	TRBJ2-1	TGTGCCAGCAGTTCGCCGTGGGAGGAGGGGAGGGATGAGCAGTTCTTC	CASSSPWEEGRDEQFF
NA	NA	TRBV19	TRBJ1-1	TGTGCCAGTAGTCCCTCGGACAGATTGAACACTGAAGCTTTCTTT	CASSPSDRLNTEAFF
NA	NA	TRBV13	TRBJ2-1	TGTGCCAGCAGTCCTACTAAGGAAGCGGCCTACAATGAGCAGTTCTTC	CASSPTKEAAYNEQFF
NA	NA	TRBV30	TRBJ1-5	TGTGCCTGGAGTGTAAACCTAATCCAGCCCCAGCATTTT	CAWSVNLIQPQHF
NA	NA	TRBV2	TRBJ2-3	TGTGCCAGCTATTGGCAGGGGATCACACACATAGCAGATACGCAGTATTTT	CASYWQGITHIADTQYF
NA	NA	TRBV10-2	TRBJ1-2	TGCGCCAGCAGACTCAGGGAGGGTGGCTACACCTTC	CASRLREGGYTF
NA	TRBD1	TRBV9	TRBJ1-2	TGTGCCAGCAGCGAGGACAGGTTAGACCCAGCTAACTATGGCTACACCTTC	CASSEDRLDPANYGYTF
NA	TRBD1	TRBV6-2/TRBV6-3	TRBJ1-5	TGTGCCAGCAGTTACTCGACAGGGTTTGGGGATCAGCCCCAGCATTTT	CASSYSTGFGDQPQHF
few	NA	TRBV19	TRBJ1-4	TGTGCCAGTAGTATTGCGGGCGGGGGTAATGAAAAACTGTTTTTT	CASSIAGGGNEKLFF
NA	NA	TRBV7-3	TRBJ1-1	TGTGCCAGCAGCTTAAGAGGTACTGAAGCTTTCTTT	CASSLRGTEAFF
NA	TRBD1	TRBV2	TRBJ1-2	TGTGCCAGCAGTTGGGACAGGGTATCTTCTAACTATGGCTACACCTTC	CASSWDRVSSNYGYTF
few	TRBD1	TRBV3-1/TRBV3-2	TRBJ1-1	TGTGCCAGCAGTATGACAGGGCGCACTGAAGCTTTCTTT	CASSMTGRTEAFF
NA	NA	TRBV6-1	TRBJ1-5	TGTGCCAGCAGTGACAGGGGCAATCAGCCCCAGCATTTT	CASSDRGNQPQHF
NA	TRBD1	TRBV2	TRBJ1-2	TGTGCCAGCAGTGCATCCGGGACAGCATATGGCTACACCTTC	CASSASGTAYGYTF
few	TRBD1	TRBV12-3/TRBV12-4	TRBJ1-6	TGTGCCATCGGAACGGGACAGGTGGCACCCCTCCACTTT	CAIGTGQVAPLHF
NA	NA	TRBV5-4	TRBJ1-6	TGTGCCAGCAGTTGGGGGGTAGGCTATAATTCACCCCTCCACTTT	CASSWGVGYNSPLHF
NA	NA	TRBV15	TRBJ1-6	TGTGCCACCAGCAGAGTTGGACAGTCTAATTCACCCCTCCACTTT	CATSRVGQSNSPLHF
NA	TRBD2	TRBV19	TRBJ2-1	TGTGCCAGCCGTAGCGGGGGGGCCTACAATGAGCAGTTCTTC	CASRSGGAYNEQFF
once	NA	TRBV12-3/TRBV12-4	TRBJ1-2	TGTGCCAGCAGTATAGGGGGAGAGTATGGCTACACCTTC	CASSIGGEYGYTF
NA	NA	TRBV5-4	TRBJ1-2	TGTGCCAGCAGCTTGATGGGCTTAGGAGGCTACACCTTC	CASSLMGLGGYTF
NA	NA	TRBV4-3	TRBJ2-7	TGCGCCAGCAGCCAAGGGTTTGGCGGGACAGAATACGAGCAGTACTTC	CASSQGFGGTEYEQYF
NA	TRBD2	TRBV7-7	TRBJ2-1	TGTGCTAGCAGCGCGGGGGGGCCCAGTGAGCAGTTCTTC	CASSAGGPSEQFF
NA	NA	TRBV4-3	TRBJ2-7	TGCGCCAGCAGCCAAGATGAGTTAGCGGAGACCTACGAGCAGTACTTC	CASSQDELAETYEQYF
once	TRBD1	TRBV7-9	TRBJ2-3	TGTGCCAGCAGCTTAGCGGGACAGGGCGACACAGATACGCAGTATTTT	CASSLAGQGDTDTQYF
NA	TRBD1	TRBV7-3	TRBJ1-1	TGTGCCAGCAGCGGACTCCAGGGGGCTGAAGCTTTCTTT	CASSGLQGAEAFF
NA	TRBD2	TRBV7-6	TRBJ2-7	TGTGCCAGCAGCTTAGACCTAGCGGGCGGGTACGAGCAGTACTTC	CASSLDLAGGYEQYF
NA	NA	TRBV5-1	TRBJ1-2	TGCGCCAGCGGCGTCGGGGTCGCGGGGCCAGGCTATGGCTACACCTTC	CASGVGVAGPGYGYTF
NA	TRBD2	TRBV9	TRBJ2-1	TGTGCCAGCAGCGTAGGCGGGGGGGCGTACAATGAGCAGTTCTTC	CASSVGGGAYNEQFF
NA	NA	TRBV11-3	TRBJ2-7	TGTGCCAGCAGCTTAGCAGATACCGAGCAGTACTTC	CASSLADTEQYF
once	TRBD1	TRBV5-8	TRBJ1-6	TGTGCCAGCAGCCGATCGGGACAGGGCGATTCACCCCTCCACTTT	CASSRSGQGDSPLHF
NA	NA	TRBV10-3	TRBJ2-4	TGTGCCATCAGTGAAGGCGGAAACATTCAGTACTTC	CAISEGGNIQYF